This entry features one TCR beta chain sequence. The data derive from a study of blood T cell repertoires in COVID-19. Authors' processing steps: Quantification of nucleated cells was approximated via reference gene primer amplification. The table came from immunoSEQ multiplex PCR; TCRdb's copy has only in-frame clones and leaves some out. Clonal size and the V and J genes are those of that table, whereas D and trimming came from the DNA. The table includes 150,000 to 200,000 clones, roughly 82% detected once. V lost 6 bases, J lost 7 bases, and 16 bases lay in between. CDR1 is MNHNS and CDR2 is SASEGT in the germline V gene. The CDR3 has 15 residues.

The sequencing sample was made of peripheral blood. The sequence came from a woman aged 65 to 85 with acute or convalescent COVID-19. The rearrangement joins TRBV6-1 to TRBJ1-6; D might be TRBD1 (5 bases). CDR3 loop: CASRDRGRDNSPLHF. The DNA of the CDR3 is TGTGCCAGCAGGGATCGTGGGAGGGACAATTCACCCCTCCACTTT.